The rows below give T cell receptor beta chains drawn from one sample of a study of T cells in Graves' hyperthyroidism and ophthalmopathy. MiXCR, applied by TCRdb to the multiplex PCR reads, yields one record per CDR3 protein. The sample holds hundreds of thousands of distinct CDR3 sequences; 45% are singletons and the top ten take roughly 7.2%. Sequenced sample: peripheral blood or thyroid tissue (not recorded which). The receptors stem from an adult man with Graves' disease, either hyperthyroidism or ophthalmopathy (not recorded which). The CDR3 runs from the conserved cysteine through the conserved F or W. A D gene is named only where the DNA matches it firmly. Only part of the rows carry a size: once, few, many, or a class if the clone is expanded.

length	V	size	D	J	DNA	CDR3
14	TRBV2	few	-	TRBJ1-1	TGTGCCAGCAGTGACAGGATGGGTAACACTGAAGCTTTCTTT	CASSDRMGNTEAFF
15	TRBV7-8	few	-	TRBJ1-5	TGTGCCAGCAGCGACCGACATGGGGGTGATCAGCCCCAGCATTTT	CASSDRHGGDQPQHF
15	TRBV29-1	-	TRBD1	TRBJ1-1	TGCAGCCCATGGACAGGGACAGTTATGAACACTGAAGCTTTCTTT	CSPWTGTVMNTEAFF
13	TRBV10-1	few	-	TRBJ1-1	TGCGCCACGCAGAAATTGATGAACACTGAAGCTTTCTTT	CATQKLMNTEAFF
18	TRBV7-3	once	-	TRBJ1-1	TGTGCCAGCAGCTTAACGGCCGGAGCAGGGCGCAGATCCGCTGAAGCTTTCTTT	CASSLTAGAGRRSAEAFF
14	TRBV5-1	few	-	TRBJ2-3	TGCGCCAGCAGCTTGACAGCTAGCACAGATACGCAGTATTTT	CASSLTASTDTQYF
14	TRBV5-1	-	-	TRBJ2-2	TGCGCCAGCAGCTTGGAGTACCTCACCGGGGAGCTGTTTTTT	CASSLEYLTGELFF
13	TRBV10-2	-	TRBD1	TRBJ1-2	TGTGCCGGTGGGACAGAGGGCGTCTATGGCTACACCTTC	CAGGTEGVYGYTF
14	TRBV29-1	many	-	TRBJ1-2	TGCAGCGTCGACGGGTTGGTGGCTAACTATGGCTACACCTTC	CSVDGLVANYGYTF
13	TRBV7-9	-	-	TRBJ2-7	TGTGCCAGCAGCTCGGCCGAGGGATACGAGCAGTACTTC	CASSSAEGYEQYF
13	TRBV7-8	many	-	TRBJ1-2	TGTGCCAGCAGCTTAGCTGCGAACTATGGCTACACCTTC	CASSLAANYGYTF
15	TRBV7-2	-	-	TRBJ2-2	TGTGCCAGCAGCCAAGGCCCAGGGGGGGCCGGGGAGCTGTTTTTT	CASSQGPGGAGELFF
14	TRBV15	-	-	TRBJ1-4	TGTGCCACCGCCCGAGGCGCAACTAATGAAAAACTGTTTTTT	CATARGATNEKLFF
14	TRBV29-1	many	TRBD1	TRBJ1-2	TGCAGCGTTGCCGATGGGACAGGGGAAAGGGGCTACACCTTC	CSVADGTGERGYTF
13	TRBV7-8	many	-	TRBJ1-6	TGTGCCAGCAGCCAGGACTTCAATTCACCCCTCCACTTT	CASSQDFNSPLHF
14	TRBV19	few	-	TRBJ1-5	TGTGCCAGTTGGGACGGGGGCCGCAATCAGCCCCAGCATTTT	CASWDGGRNQPQHF
14	TRBV11-2	-	-	TRBJ2-7	TGTGCCAGCAGTTTGATGAAGGGGTCCTACGAGCAGTACTTC	CASSLMKGSYEQYF
14	TRBV12-3/TRBV12-4	-	TRBD1	TRBJ1-2	TGTGCCAGCAGCCCGGGGACAGTCGAGTATGGCTACACCTTC	CASSPGTVEYGYTF
13	TRBV6-2/TRBV6-3	-	-	TRBJ1-2	TGTGCCAGCAGTTTCTCATCAGTCTATGGCTACACCTTC	CASSFSSVYGYTF
13	TRBV6-1	few	-	TRBJ1-2	TGTGCCAGCAGTGAAATAAGTCACCCAGGCTACACCTTC	CASSEISHPGYTF
15	TRBV7-9	-	TRBD1	TRBJ1-6	TGTGCCAGCACCCGTCCAGGACAGGTCGGCTCACCCCTCCACTTT	CASTRPGQVGSPLHF
14	TRBV20-1	few	-	TRBJ1-6	TGCAGTGCTAGAGAGGGGGGGGTTGGGTCACCCCTCCACTTT	CSAREGGVGSPLHF
15	TRBV29-1	-	TRBD1	TRBJ1-1	TGCAGCGTTGAGACCTACCGCCAGGGGGGCACTGAAGCTTTCTTT	CSVETYRQGGTEAFF
14	TRBV14	many	-	TRBJ1-6	TGTGCCAGCAGCCAAAGGGGAACCAATTCACCCCTCCACTTT	CASSQRGTNSPLHF
11	TRBV19	-	-	TRBJ1-2	TGTGCCAGTTGGGGCGTCTATGGCTACACCTTC	CASWGVYGYTF
15	TRBV6-4	few	TRBD1	TRBJ2-7	TGTGCCAGCAGTGTCCGGGACAGGGAGATTCGCGAGCAGTACTTC	CASSVRDREIREQYF
13	TRBV7-8	-	TRBD2	TRBJ2-7	TGTGCCAGCAGCCAGACTAGCGAGCACGAGCAGTACTTC	CASSQTSEHEQYF
13	TRBV7-7	-	-	TRBJ2-2	TGTGCTAGCAGTACTGGGGATGCCGGGGAGCTGTTTTTT	CASSTGDAGELFF
15	TRBV19	few	-	TRBJ1-1	TGTGCCAGTAGGGGACGGACAGAAATGAACACTGAAGCTTTCTTT	CASRGRTEMNTEAFF
15	TRBV19	many	-	TRBJ2-6	TGTGCCAGTAGTCCTACAGGGACTGGGGCCAACGTCCTGACTTTC	CASSPTGTGANVLTF
13	TRBV19	many	TRBD2	TRBJ2-7	TGTGCCAGTATGGGACTAGCGGGGCACGAGCAGTACTTC	CASMGLAGHEQYF